This paragraph reports one TCR beta chain. The sample comes from a study of blood T cell repertoires in COVID-19. Authors' data handling: Researchers report that nucleated cell counts were estimated from reference gene primer amplification. Sequencing used immunoSEQ multiplex PCR; TCRdb keeps in-frame clones, though not all of them. Clone size and the V and J calls come from that table; the DNA yielded D and trimming. The sample yields just over 150,000 clones, around 80% seen once. Germline-derived CDR1 and CDR2 are SEHNR and FQNEAQ (reference sequence). The CDR3 is made up of 17 amino acids. V shed 6 bases and J shed 0 bases, with 18 bases lying between them.

Sequenced material: peripheral blood. The chain joins TRBV7-9 to TRBJ2-1; D is possibly TRBD2 (6 bases). The receptor comes from a woman aged 45-65 years with acute or convalescent COVID-19. CDR3: CASSSITSRSSYNEQFF. CDR3 bases: TGTGCCAGCAGTTCTATCACTAGCAGGAGCTCCTACAATGAGCAGTTCTTC. The full variable domain, with the rest looked up from reference TRBV7-9 and TRBJ2-1, is DTGVSQNPRHKITKRGQNVTFRCDPISEHNRLYWYRQTLGQGPEFLTYFQNEAQLEKSRLLSDRFSAERPKGSFSTLEIQRTEQGDSAMYLCASSSITSRSSYNEQFFGPGTRLTVL.